Listed here is a single T cell receptor beta chain. This record belongs to a study of T cells after somatic rescue of genetic block. The CDR3 length is 15 residues. CDR1 SGHRS and CDR2 YFSETQ come from the germline V gene. With 0 bases removed from V and 3 bases from J, the gap between germline ends came to 10 bases. Method: immunoSEQ multiplex PCR; TCRdb's copy keeps in-frame clones and lacks some. The table has 68,000 or so clones, 80% to 95% seen once; the top ten hold over 2.5%. The source material was peripheral blood mononuclear cells (PBMCs). This TCR derives from a man in his forties. The rearrangement joins TRBV5-1 to TRBJ1-5, with no clear D. This chain's CDR3 is CASSLDPQTNQPQHF. In nucleotides, the CDR3 is TGCGCCAGCAGCTTGGATCCACAAACCAATCAGCCCCAGCATTTT.